The clone carrying this T cell receptor (beta chain) is labeled medium-sized (0.01 to 0.1%). What it binds is not known. This record belongs to a study of HIV-infected patients and healthy controls. General observations from the study: Compared with controls, mean Gini indices were significantly raised in HIV-infected repertoires, possibly indicating oligoclonality. MAIT alpha-chain CDR3s were frequent in healthy controls, depleted in HIV+. The study did not determine the donors' HLA types. Compared with untreated HIV+ repertoires, healthy controls showed roughly threefold more distinct CDR3s and higher Shannon diversity.

Whole blood was used without fractionation, so all unsorted peripheral T cells were included. The CDR3 covers 15 residues. Trimming left V 2 bases short and J 0 bases short, with 8 bases between. Germline V CDR1 and CDR2: WSHSY, SAAADI. cDNA was made from approximately 500 ng RNA using alpha and beta constant primers. Using multiplexing indices, alpha and beta chain libraries were generated apart by chain-specific third strand synthesis. TCRdb analysed the 5' RACE reads with MiXCR anew, one entry per CDR3 protein. The profile covers about 13,000 distinct CDR3 sequences, with under 13% appearing a single time and about 6% taken by the ten largest.

Sequencing input: blood. This chain connects TRBV10-2 to TRBJ1-3, with D unclear. This clonotype was sampled from an adult in good health. The CDR3 DNA is TGCGCCAGCAGTGAGGCTGAGCGCTCTGGAAACACCATATATTTT. Encoded protein: CASSEAERSGNTIYF.